Sequencing of this TCR beta chain was carried out in a study of response to subunit inactivated influenza vaccine. TCRdb re-called the RT-PCR reads through MiXCR, storing one row per CDR3 protein. The table includes 300,000 to 350,000 distinct CDR3 sequences, about a fifth detected once. Findings and caveats of the study: The study's authors posited that every seasonal influenza vaccination enlists few new T cells.

This clonotype occurred many times. The antigen is not known. Trimming left V 6 bases short and J 0 bases short, with 20 bases between. The CDR3 runs to 17 residues. Germline V gene data show CDR1 as MNHEY and CDR2 as SVGEGT. The gene calls are TRBV6-2 or TRBV6-3 and TRBJ1-1, with D tentatively TRBD1 (5 bases). The receptor was derived from a man between 50 and 69 years old who received an inactivated influenza vaccine. This specimen consisted of PBMCs from blood, obtained less than 22 months after vaccination. Written as DNA, the CDR3 is TGTGCCAGCAGCTATACCCTAACTCTGACAGTGAACACTGAAGCTTTCTTT. This translates into CASSYTLTLTVNTEAFF.